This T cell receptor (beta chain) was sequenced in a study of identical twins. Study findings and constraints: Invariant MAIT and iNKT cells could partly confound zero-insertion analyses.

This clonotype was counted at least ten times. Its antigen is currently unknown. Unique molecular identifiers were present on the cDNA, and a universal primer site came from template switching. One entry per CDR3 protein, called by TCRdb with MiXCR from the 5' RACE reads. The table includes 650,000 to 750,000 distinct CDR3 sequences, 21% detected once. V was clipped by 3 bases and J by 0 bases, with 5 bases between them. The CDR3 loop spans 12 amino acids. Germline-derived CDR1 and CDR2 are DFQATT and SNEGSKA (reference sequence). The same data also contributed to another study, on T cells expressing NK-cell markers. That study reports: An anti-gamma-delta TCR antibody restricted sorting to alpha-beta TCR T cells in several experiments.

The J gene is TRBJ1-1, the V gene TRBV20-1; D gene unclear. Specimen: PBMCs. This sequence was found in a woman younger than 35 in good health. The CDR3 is CSARGMNTEAFF. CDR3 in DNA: TGCAGTGCTAGGGGGATGAACACTGAAGCTTTCTTT.